This is a list of T cell receptor beta chains from one sample in a study of ipilimumab plus nivolumab after autologous stem cell transplantation. Method: immunoSEQ multiplex PCR; TCRdb's copy keeps in-frame clones and lacks some. The sample lists 20,000 to 25,000 clones; over 70% were seen once. The source material was PBMCs, sampled in a trial of ipilimumab plus nivolumab as post-transplant consolidation. The receptors were gathered from a male donor with diffuse large B-cell lymphoma. Each CDR3 is given with its conserved first and last residue. A D gene is named only where the DNA matches it firmly. A clone size is listed for some rows: how often the clone was seen (once, few, many), or a class if it is expanded.

V	size	J	D	DNA	CDR3
TRBV5-5	few	TRBJ1-1	NA	TGTGCCAGCAGCTTGGGAAGGGCTCTAGGGGGAACTGAAGCTTTCTTT	CASSLGRALGGTEAFF
TRBV28	NA	TRBJ2-5	NA	TGTGCCAGCAGAAAAGGACCTTGGGGGGAGACCCAGTACTTC	CASRKGPWGETQYF
TRBV28	NA	TRBJ2-2	TRBD1	TGTGCCAGCAGCCCCCCGAGACAGGGGTGGAACACCGGGGAGCTGTTTTTT	CASSPPRQGWNTGELFF
TRBV28	NA	TRBJ2-2	NA	TGTGCCAGCAGTTTCAGGGATAGTTGGACCGGGGAGCTGTTTTTT	CASSFRDSWTGELFF
TRBV10-1	medium-sized	TRBJ2-4	NA	TGCGCCAGCAGGTTGTCCTTAGCCAAAAACATTCAGTACTTC	CASRLSLAKNIQYF
TRBV18	NA	TRBJ2-2	NA	TGTGCCAGCTCACCTCTCACCGGGGAGCTGTTTTTT	CASSPLTGELFF
TRBV5-4	NA	TRBJ1-2	NA	TGTGCCAGCAGCTTGCCCACCGGGACTAACTATGGCTACACCTTC	CASSLPTGTNYGYTF
TRBV20-1	few	TRBJ2-1	NA	TGCAGTGCTACCCGCCGTGAGCAGTTCTTC	CSATRREQFF
TRBV2	NA	TRBJ2-3	NA	TGTGCCAGCAGTGCCCGAGGGGCGGGGGCCCCACACGATACGCAGTATTTT	CASSARGAGAPHDTQYF
TRBV7-2	once	TRBJ2-1	NA	TGTGCCAGCAGCTTAGGTGGGTGGGGTGTCAATGAGCAGTTCTTC	CASSLGGWGVNEQFF
TRBV5-6	few	TRBJ2-3	TRBD1	TGTGCCAGCAGTTCCCCGGGACAGGGCACAGATACGCAGTATTTT	CASSSPGQGTDTQYF
TRBV28	NA	TRBJ2-7	TRBD1	TGTGCCAGCAATTATCAGACAGGGCTCTACGAGCAGTACTTC	CASNYQTGLYEQYF
TRBV27	once	TRBJ1-6	TRBD1	TGTGCCAGCTCGGGACAGGGAAGCTCCTATAATTCACCCCTCCACTTT	CASSGQGSSYNSPLHF
TRBV23-1	NA	TRBJ1-4	NA	TGCGCCAGCAGTCAATCATCATCAGGAACTAATGAAAAACTGTTTTTT	CASSQSSSGTNEKLFF
TRBV9	NA	TRBJ2-1	TRBD1	TGTGCCAGCAGCGGGACAGGGACCTACAATGAGCAGTTCTTC	CASSGTGTYNEQFF
TRBV5-6	NA	TRBJ2-7	NA	TGTGCCAGCAGCTTAGGACAGACGACCTTTTACGAGCAGTACTTC	CASSLGQTTFYEQYF
TRBV19	NA	TRBJ2-1	NA	TGTGCCAGTAGGCCAAGCCGGGACGGATACTACAATGAGCAGTTCTTC	CASRPSRDGYYNEQFF
TRBV2	NA	TRBJ1-1	TRBD1	TGTGCCAGCAGTTTGGACAGGGAGACTGAAGCTTTCTTT	CASSLDRETEAFF
TRBV19	NA	TRBJ1-3	NA	TGTGCCAGTAGTATAGTCTCCGCAGGGTCTAGTGGAAACACCATATATTTT	CASSIVSAGSSGNTIYF
TRBV6-5	NA	TRBJ1-1	TRBD1	TGTGCCAGCAGTTACTGGGACAGGGGGACTGAAGCTTTCTTT	CASSYWDRGTEAFF
TRBV28	NA	TRBJ1-2	NA	TGTGCCAGCAGCCCACAGGGTGGTACTCTTGGCTACACCTTC	CASSPQGGTLGYTF
TRBV5-5	NA	TRBJ2-7	TRBD1	TGTGCCAGCAGCTTGGGGGGACAGCCCTCCGAGCAGTACTTC	CASSLGGQPSEQYF
TRBV19	once	TRBJ2-7	TRBD2	TGTGCCAGTAAGGTAGCGGGGGAAACCGAGCAGTACTTC	CASKVAGETEQYF
TRBV4-2	NA	TRBJ2-5	TRBD2	TGTGCCAGCAGCCAAGATTTATTCGCGGGGGGACAAGAGACCCAGTACTTC	CASSQDLFAGGQETQYF
TRBV7-9	medium-sized	TRBJ1-2	NA	TGTGCCAGCAGCTTAACGTTTGGGGGAGACTATGGCTACACCTTC	CASSLTFGGDYGYTF
TRBV28	NA	TRBJ2-7	NA	TGTGCCAGCAGTTTAGGGGGTGCTGTCTCCTACGAGCAGTACTTC	CASSLGGAVSYEQYF
TRBV20-1	NA	TRBJ1-5	NA	TGCAGTGCCTTGGGCAATCAGCCCCAGCATTTT	CSALGNQPQHF
TRBV29-1	once	TRBJ1-2	NA	TGCAGCGTGGGGGGACAATCGGGCTACACCTTC	CSVGGQSGYTF
TRBV2	once	TRBJ1-2	TRBD1	TGTGCCAGGGAGACAGGGGCGGATGGCTACACCTTC	CARETGADGYTF
TRBV6-6	NA	TRBJ2-2	TRBD2	TGTGCCAGCAGGGGAGGGCCCCCGGGTTTCGGGGAGCTGTTTTTT	CASRGGPPGFGELFF
TRBV18	NA	TRBJ2-7	TRBD2	TGTGCCAGCTCAGCCGCGGGGGGGTACGAGCAGTACTTC	CASSAAGGYEQYF
TRBV5-1	NA	TRBJ2-7	NA	TGCGCCAGCAGCCTGAGCGGCGGACCCTCCTACGAGCAGTACTTC	CASSLSGGPSYEQYF
TRBV10-3	NA	TRBJ2-2	TRBD1	TGTGCCATCAGTGGTTTACAGGGGATTGGAAACACCGGGGAGCTGTTTTTT	CAISGLQGIGNTGELFF
TRBV11-2	NA	TRBJ1-2	TRBD1	TGTGCCAGCAGCTCCTTACGACAGGGACGCTATGGCTACACCTTC	CASSSLRQGRYGYTF
TRBV13	NA	TRBJ1-1	NA	TGTGCCAGCAGCTTAGTTTCTCCCTTAGGGAACACTGAAGCTTTCTTT	CASSLVSPLGNTEAFF
TRBV5-4	once	TRBJ1-2	NA	TGTGCCAGCAGCTTGGCGGGGACGGCTAATGGCTACACCTTC	CASSLAGTANGYTF
TRBV7-2	NA	TRBJ1-6	TRBD1	TGTGCCAGCAGCCAAGGACAGGGAACGGTTTCACCCCTCCACTTT	CASSQGQGTVSPLHF
TRBV9	NA	TRBJ2-1	NA	TGTGCCAGCAGCTTTAGCGGTTCCTACAATGAGCAGTTCTTC	CASSFSGSYNEQFF
TRBV30	NA	TRBJ2-7	NA	TGTGCCTGGGGGAGAAGGGGTTCCCCCTACGAGCAGTACTTC	CAWGRRGSPYEQYF
TRBV28	NA	TRBJ1-2	NA	TGTGCCAGCAGTTCTAACTATGGCTACACCTTC	CASSSNYGYTF
TRBV9	NA	TRBJ2-5	TRBD2	TGTGCCAGCAGCGAGACTAGCGGGGGGGCCCTAGAGACCCAGTACTTC	CASSETSGGALETQYF
TRBV19	NA	TRBJ2-2	TRBD1	TGTGCCAGTAGTAGGGGACAGATGATTAACACCGGGGAGCTGTTTTTT	CASSRGQMINTGELFF
TRBV7-9	NA	TRBJ2-1	NA	TGTGCCAGCAGCTTAGGCCGGGAAACCTACAATGAGCAGTTCTTC	CASSLGRETYNEQFF
TRBV28	NA	TRBJ2-5	NA	TGTGCCAGCAGCCCGGTGTACCAAGAGACCCAGTACTTC	CASSPVYQETQYF
TRBV27	NA	TRBJ1-3	TRBD1	TGTGCCAGCAGCGACAGGGTGGGCGGAAACACCATATATTTT	CASSDRVGGNTIYF
TRBV6-6	NA	TRBJ1-5	TRBD1	TGTGCCAGCAGTAGCTCCACCGGGACAGGATATCAGCCCCAGCATTTT	CASSSSTGTGYQPQHF
TRBV7-9	NA	TRBJ1-1	NA	TGTGCCAGCAGCTTATTTTCAGGGAACACTGAAGCTTTCTTT	CASSLFSGNTEAFF